What follows are 6 T cell receptor beta chains derived from one specimen sequenced in a study of sequential checkpoint blockade in melanoma. As for treatment: randomized to nivolumab then ipilimumab (arm A) or the reverse (arm B). The method was immunoSEQ multiplex PCR; TCRdb's version includes in-frame clones alone and lacks a portion of them. Among some 40,000 clones listed, nearly 90% were seen once. Sequencing used CD8+ T cells sorted from blood (inferred from file names), obtained from a patient given nivolumab and ipilimumab in sequence. These receptors originate from a human donor with melanoma.

The chain has TRBV19 and TRBJ2-3; 9 positions agree with TRBD2. The V and J ends lost 1 base and 1 base, in that order; junction bases with no gene match: 0. The CDR3 loop spans 15 amino acids. Germline V gene sequence: CDR1 LNHDA, CDR2 SQIVND (reference sequence). The CDR3 region is CASSIGLAGTDTQYF. CDR3 sequence (DNA): TGTGCCAGTAGTATAGGACTAGCGGGCACAGATACGCAGTATTTT.

The V and J genes are TRBV10-3 and TRBJ2-5; possibly TRBD1 for D (5 bases). Matching the DNA end better, TRBJ2-7 makes the J call doubtful. This CDR3 spans 14 amino acids. Germline CDR1 and CDR2: ENHRY and SYGVKD. CDR3: CAISVQGYSYEQYF. The CDR3 DNA follows: TGTGCCATCAGTGTTCAGGGTTACTCCTACGAGCAGTACTTC.

This rearrangement joins TRBV27 to TRBJ2-7, with TRBD1 identical over 9 bases. CDR1 and CDR2 (germline): MNHEY, SMNVEV (reference sequence). Trimming took 5 bases from V and 0 from J; bases not matched to a gene: 8. CDR3 size: 16 residues. The CDR3 nucleotides read TGTGCCAGCAGTAATCCCGACAGGGGGAGCTCCTACGAGCAGTACGTC. Translation: CASSNPDRGSSYEQYV.

The CDR3 sequence: CASSSGTSGMTGELFF. The CDR3 region has the DNA TGTGCCAGCAGTTCGGGGACTAGCGGGATGACCGGGGAGCTGTTTTTT. The chain joins TRBV2 to TRBJ2-2; 13 nucleotides line up with TRBD2. From germline, CDR1 is SNHLY and CDR2 FYNNEI. The CDR3 runs to 16 residues. Trimming cost V 5 bases and J 5 bases; bases outside gene matches: 5. Filled out from reference TRBV2 and TRBJ2-2, the complete variable domain reads EPEVTQTPSHQVTQMGQEVILRCVPISNHLYFYWYRQILGQKVEFLVSFYNNEISEKSEIFDDQFSVERPDGSNFTLKIRSTKLEDSAMYFCASSSGTSGMTGELFFGEGSRLTVL.

V gene TRBV28 combines with J gene TRBJ2-2; D gene unclear. The germline gives CDR1 MDHEN, CDR2 SYDVKM. The CDR3 contains 13 residues. Between the trimmed V and J ends, which lost 7 bases and 5 bases, there was a span of 11 bases. This CDR3 reads CASIKKETGELFF. The CDR3 nucleotides are TGTGCCAGCATTAAAAAAGAGACCGGGGAGCTGTTTTTT.

The V gene is TRBV28, the J gene TRBJ2-7; 12 positions agree with TRBD1. V dropped 4 bases and J dropped 4; count of bases not matched to a gene: 2. The CDR3 is made up of 14 amino acids. Germline V gene data show CDR1 as MDHEN and CDR2 as SYDVKM. The CDR3 DNA sequence: TGTGCCAGCAGTTCGGGACAGGGGGCATACGAGCAGTACTTC. Protein: CASSSGQGAYEQYF.